This T cell receptor (beta chain) was identified in a study of cytomegalovirus exposure and HLA in healthy donors. Overall study: Among about 400 genotyped donors, around 80% fell in the Caucasian-associated ancestry cluster.

Primers included in the PCR were 60 Vbeta and 13 Jbeta primers. Generated by immunoSEQ multiplex PCR, the TCRdb table keeps only in-frame clones and is missing some. The sample table sets out 190,000 or so clones. The CDR3 runs 14 residues. Per germline, CDR1 SGHDN and CDR2 FVKESK. V was clipped by 7 bases and J by 1 base, with 13 bases between them. This chain uses TRBV14 with TRBJ1-1; D uncertain. The source of this sequence is a boy under 18 in good health and CMV-seronegative. Sequences were obtained from PBMCs. This CDR3 is CASTLGGPNTEAFF. The CDR3 nucleotides read TGTGCCAGCACATTAGGCGGTCCGAACACTGAAGCTTTCTTT.